One T cell receptor (beta chain) is described in this entry. This clonotype was seen at least ten times. This receptor's antigen is unknown. Per-base quality was not reported, and no clone a single base away is much larger than it. Sorted-subset TCR libraries were prepared from approximately 1 million sorted CD4+ or CD8+ T cells. PBMCs were separated from peripheral blood using Ficoll-Hypaque density gradient centrifugation and then cryopreserved in liquid nitrogen. The study also sequenced paired sorted CD4+ and CD8+ subsets from healthy controls, HAM/TSP patients and MS patients. This sample is drawn from a study of neurological immune-mediated disorders (dated by TCRdb to between 2017 and 2020). For context, the study as a whole: Peripheral blood TCR-beta repertoires from HTLV-I-associated myelopathy (HAM/TSP) patients, multiple sclerosis patients and healthy controls were compared by UMI-based sequencing. Alongside PBMC samples, the set of some 100 TCR-beta libraries contained longitudinal samples, technical triplicates, and paired CD4+ and CD8+ T-cell subsets that had been sorted. The cohort included approximately 70 subjects: around 15 with HAM/TSP, approximately 34 with multiple sclerosis, and roughly 20 healthy controls.

To synthesize cDNA, template-switch 5'RACE was performed with a primer carrying a 10-nucleotide random unique molecular identifier so that each TCR transcript was tagged. Every sequencing run covered 15-18 subjects and yielded more than 180 million TCR-beta sequences. The RNeasy kit was used for extraction of total RNA. The KAPA Real-time Library Amplification kit was used to amplify TCR-beta VDJ regions with primers targeting the TCR constant region and the 5'RACE anchor. A first PCR added sample indexes and Illumina adaptors, after which a second PCR increased the library yield. After purification with Ampure beads, the TCR product of roughly 650 bp was size-selected on a 2% E-gel SizeSelection system. Before pooling, library quality was assessed on a Bioanalyzer, concentration was determined with Qubit, and library quantification was performed with the Kapa Library Quantification kit. An Illumina HiSeq 2500 was used to sequence the libraries paired-end at 2 x 150 bp. To increase sequence diversity, about 25-31% phiX was spiked into each library pool. As for the authors' bioinformatics: The quality-filtered reads were processed with the UMI-based MiGEC pipeline, whose error correction step removed more than 90% of the raw TCR sequences. IMGT germline references were used for aligning VDJ genes, and each clonotype was defined as a unique CDR3 amino acid sequence together with its V-J genes. Clonal expansion, Shannon diversity and CDR3 relatedness (CalcPairwiseDistances, ClusterSamples) were evaluated with VDJtools, and phylogenetic trees were built with CLCbio workbench. Clones with at least 8 unique UMIs were defined as expanded, with this threshold being based on coefficient-of-variation modelling across technical triplicates. In-frame beta chains were kept once TCRdb had trimmed the public reads at Q25 with fastp and called clones with MiXCR. Each entry is one CDR3 protein sequence, shown with its most common DNA and genes. TCRdb, not the original authors, processed these V and J calls. A total of approximately 15,000 distinct CDR3 sequences appear in this sample, around 13% of them only once. The ten largest make up roughly 41% of the sample.

General conclusions and limits of the study: Expanded clones from different subjects shared no identical CDR3 amino acid sequences, which suggests that TCR-beta repertoires were private in all groups. TCR clonal expansion was highest in HAM/TSP patients and lowest in MS patients, with MS patients falling below even healthy controls.

At the junction V is shortened by 1 base and J by 2 bases, with 6 bases in between. Inclusive of the bounding cysteine and phenylalanine, the CDR3 is 13 residues long. Of the read, only the CDR3 DNA is kept; its 39 bases are in frame from base 1. The germline V gene yields SGHVS for CDR1 and FNYEAQ for CDR2. The V gene is TRBV7-6 and the J gene is TRBJ2-7, with the identity of the D gene unclear. The receptor was isolated from a female donor with HTLV-1-associated myelopathy (HAM/TSP). The specimen sequenced was CD8+ T cells from blood. The CDR3 in this case is CASSLGRTYEQYF. The nucleotide sequence is given as TGTGCCAGCAGCTTAGGACGTACCTACGAGCAGTACTTC.